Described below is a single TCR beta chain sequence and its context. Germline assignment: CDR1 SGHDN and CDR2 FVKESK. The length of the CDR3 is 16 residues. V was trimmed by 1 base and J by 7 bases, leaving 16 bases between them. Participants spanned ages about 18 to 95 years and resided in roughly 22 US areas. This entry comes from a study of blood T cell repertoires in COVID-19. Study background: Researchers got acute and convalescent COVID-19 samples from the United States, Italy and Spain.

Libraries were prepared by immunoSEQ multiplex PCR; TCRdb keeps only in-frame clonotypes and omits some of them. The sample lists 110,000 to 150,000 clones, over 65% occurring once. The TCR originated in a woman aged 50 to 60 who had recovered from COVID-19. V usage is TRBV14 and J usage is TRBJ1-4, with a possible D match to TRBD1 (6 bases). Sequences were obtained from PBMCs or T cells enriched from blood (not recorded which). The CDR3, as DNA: TGTGCCAGCAGCCAAGCCGGGACACCAGGACGTGAAAAACTGTTTTTT. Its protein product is CASSQAGTPGREKLFF.